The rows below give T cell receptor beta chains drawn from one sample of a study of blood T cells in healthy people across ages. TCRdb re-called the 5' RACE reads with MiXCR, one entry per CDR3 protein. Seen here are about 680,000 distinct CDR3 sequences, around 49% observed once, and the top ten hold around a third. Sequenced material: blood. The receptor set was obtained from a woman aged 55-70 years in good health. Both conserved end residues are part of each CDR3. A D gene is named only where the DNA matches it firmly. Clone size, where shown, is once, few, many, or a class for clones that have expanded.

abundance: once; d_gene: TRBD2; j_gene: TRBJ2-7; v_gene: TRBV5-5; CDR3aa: CASSLELAGGPKTSYEQYF; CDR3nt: TGTGCCAGCAGTTTGGAACTAGCGGGAGGCCCTAAAACTTCCTACGAGCAGTACTTC
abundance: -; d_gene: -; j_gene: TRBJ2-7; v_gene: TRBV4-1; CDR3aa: CASSQGTTVPYEQYF; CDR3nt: TGCGCCAGCAGCCAAGGGACCACCGTTCCCTACGAGCAGTACTTC
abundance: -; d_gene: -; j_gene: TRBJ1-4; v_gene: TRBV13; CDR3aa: CAGSRSGTGKLFF; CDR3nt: TGTGCCGGCAGCCGTTCGGGAACAGGAAAACTGTTTTTT
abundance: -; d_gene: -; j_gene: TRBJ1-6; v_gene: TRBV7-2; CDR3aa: CASTGGRGAMGNSPLHF; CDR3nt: TGTGCCAGCACCGGAGGGCGGGGGGCAATGGGGAATTCACCCCTCCACTTT
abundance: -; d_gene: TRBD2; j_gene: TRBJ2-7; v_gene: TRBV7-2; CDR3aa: CASSLVAGGVNEQYF; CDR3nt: TGTGCCAGCAGCTTAGTGGCGGGAGGGGTCAACGAGCAGTACTTC
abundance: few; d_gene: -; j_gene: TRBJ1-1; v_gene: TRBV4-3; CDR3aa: CASSQGPDRNTEAFF; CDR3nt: TGCGCCAGCAGCCAAGGTCCCGACAGAAACACTGAAGCTTTCTTT
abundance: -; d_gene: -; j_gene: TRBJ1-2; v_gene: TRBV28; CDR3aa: CASSSGLNYGYTF; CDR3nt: TGTGCCAGCAGTTCAGGGCTGAACTATGGCTACACCTTC
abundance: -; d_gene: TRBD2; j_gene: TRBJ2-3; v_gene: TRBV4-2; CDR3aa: CASSQDYAGGDTDTQYF; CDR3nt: TGTGCCAGCAGCCAAGATTACGCGGGAGGTGACACGGATACGCAGTATTTT
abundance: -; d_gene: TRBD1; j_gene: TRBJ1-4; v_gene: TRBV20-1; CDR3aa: CSARGRDRGLNEKLFF; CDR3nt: TGCAGTGCTAGAGGCCGGGACAGGGGGCTGAACGAAAAACTGTTTTTT
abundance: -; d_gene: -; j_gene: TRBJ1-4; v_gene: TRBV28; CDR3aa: CASSPRSLANEKLFF; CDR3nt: TGTGCCAGCAGTCCCCGGAGTTTGGCTAATGAAAAACTGTTTTTT
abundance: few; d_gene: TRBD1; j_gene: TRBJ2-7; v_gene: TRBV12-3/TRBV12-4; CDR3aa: CASHWGQGAREQYF; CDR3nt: TGTGCCAGCCACTGGGGTCAGGGGGCGCGCGAGCAGTACTTC
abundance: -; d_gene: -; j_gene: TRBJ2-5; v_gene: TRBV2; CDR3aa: CASTKNELQETQYF; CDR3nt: TGTGCCAGCACCAAGAACGAACTACAAGAGACCCAGTACTTC
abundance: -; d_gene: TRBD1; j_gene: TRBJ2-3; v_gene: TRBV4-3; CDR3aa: CASSRSTGTGPTDTQYF; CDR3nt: TGCGCCAGCAGCCGGAGTACCGGGACAGGGCCCACAGATACGCAGTATTTT
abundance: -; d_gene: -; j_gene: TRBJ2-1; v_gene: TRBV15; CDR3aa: CATSRDGPGVRDNEQFF; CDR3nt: TGTGCCACCAGCAGAGACGGACCGGGAGTAAGGGACAATGAGCAGTTCTTC
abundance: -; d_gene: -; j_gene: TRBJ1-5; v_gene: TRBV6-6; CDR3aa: CASQRTVNQPQHF; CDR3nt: TGTGCCAGCCAAAGGACAGTTAATCAGCCCCAGCATTTT
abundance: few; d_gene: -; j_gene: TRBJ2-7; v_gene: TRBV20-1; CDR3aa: CSARPETYEQYF; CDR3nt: TGCAGTGCTAGGCCGGAGACCTACGAGCAGTACTTC
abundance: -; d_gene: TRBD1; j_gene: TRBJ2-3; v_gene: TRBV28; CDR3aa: CASRLQGVRTDTQYF; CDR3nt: TGTGCCAGCAGACTACAGGGGGTCAGAACAGATACGCAGTATTTT
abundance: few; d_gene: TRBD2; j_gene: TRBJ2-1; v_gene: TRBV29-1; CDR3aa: CSAERGSGAYNEQFF; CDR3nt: TGCAGCGCAGAACGCGGGAGTGGGGCGTACAATGAGCAGTTCTTC
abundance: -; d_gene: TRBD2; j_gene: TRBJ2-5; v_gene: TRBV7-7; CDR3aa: CASSLLTSGREETQYF; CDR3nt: TGTGCTAGCAGCTTATTGACTAGCGGGAGGGAAGAGACCCAGTACTTC